A single sample is the source of the 31 T cell receptor beta chains below, sequenced in a study of beta chain features in type 1 diabetes. Every isolated RNA sample was fully reverse transcribed, so sequencing captured expressed TCRB transcripts. Profiled with immunoSEQ multiplex PCR; TCRdb holds only in-frame clones, not every one. The data show more than 250,000 clones, over 20% seen once. Study-wide points: TCRB CDR3s were moderately but significantly shorter in Type 1 diabetes patients in all four CD4+ subsets.

These TCRs' antigens remain unknown. Sequenced input: naive CD4+ T cells from blood. These receptors all come from a woman in her thirties or forties with type 1 diabetes.

About this clone itself: The same CDR3 can be traced to other DNA sequences in this sample. The chain uses TRBV30 and TRBJ1-1; D gene unclear. The V gene lost 0 bases and the J gene lost 2 bases, with 7 bases spanning the gap. This CDR3 spans 13 amino acids. Germline loops: CDR1 GTSNPN, CDR2 SVGIG (reference sequence). CDR3 nucleotide sequence: TGTGCCTGGAGTGTGGCGGGTAACACTGAAGCTTTCTTT. Its translation is CAWSVAGNTEAFF.

V is TRBV5-6 and J is TRBJ2-7; no clear D gene. CDR1 is SGHDT, CDR2 YYEEEE, per germline. With 0 bases removed from V and 5 bases from J, the gap between germline ends came to 6 bases. This CDR3 region has 12 residues. CDR3 amino acids: CASSLDSNEQYF. In nucleotides, the CDR3 is TGTGCCAGCAGCTTGGACAGCAACGAGCAGTACTTC.

This chain links TRBV4-2 with TRBJ2-5, with D possibly TRBD2 on 5 matching bases. The V gene's germline CDR1 is LGHNA and CDR2 YNFKEQ. This CDR3 spans 15 amino acids. V was pared by 0 bases and J by 5 bases, with 13 bases between. The CDR3 DNA follows: TGTGCCAGCAGCCAAGATCGGCTAGCCCCGGAGACCCAGTACTTC. Amino acids: CASSQDRLAPETQYF.

This clone was observed a few times. The chain recombines TRBV7-2 with TRBJ1-2; perhaps TRBD1 as D (5 bases). This CDR3 has 14 residues. CDR1 and CDR2 (germline): SGHTA, FQGNSA. Between the trimmed V and J ends, which lost 5 bases and 6 bases, there was a span of 16 bases. The CDR3 is CASSPASGVDGYTF. The CDR3 DNA reads as TGTGCCAGCAGCCCCGCCTCGGGGGTGGATGGCTACACCTTC.

This rearrangement joins TRBV19 to TRBJ2-6, with D possibly TRBD1 on 6 matching bases. The germline CDR1 and CDR2 sequences are LNHDA and SQIVND (reference sequence). This CDR3 has 16 amino acids. V lost 4 bases to trimming and J lost 0 bases, with 10 bases between them. The CDR3 protein is CASSTTGHSGANVLTF. For the CDR3, the DNA is TGTGCCAGTAGTACCACAGGGCACTCTGGGGCCAACGTCCTGACTTTC.

The chain carries TRBV14 and TRBJ1-1, with 9 bases fitting TRBD1. J was trimmed by 7 bases and V by 4 bases; bases with no gene match: 4. The CDR3 loop spans 13 amino acids. Germline V gives CDR1 SGHDN, CDR2 FVKESK. The CDR3 region is CASSRQGVSEAFF. The CDR3 DNA sequence: TGTGCCAGCAGCCGACAGGGGGTTAGTGAAGCTTTCTTT.

The genes are TRBV11-2 and TRBJ2-5; D is ambiguous. This CDR3 has 13 amino acids. Trimming cost V 3 bases and J 0 bases, with 5 bases left between them. Per the germline V gene, CDR1 is SGHAT and CDR2 is FQNNGV. CDR3 region: CASSFQNQETQYF. The CDR3 DNA reads TGTGCCAGCAGCTTCCAAAACCAAGAGACCCAGTACTTC.

The chain links TRBV9 to TRBJ2-3; weak D call: TRBD2 (7 bases). The CDR3 loop spans 17 amino acids. Germline loops: CDR1 SGDLS, CDR2 YYNGEE. The V and J ends lost 5 bases and 6 bases respectively, with 25 bases between them. CDR3 residues: CASSTNARGGLRDTQYF. The CDR3 nucleotides are TGTGCCAGCAGTACTAATGCAAGGGGGGGCCTTCGGGATACGCAGTATTTT.

This clone was counted between two and nine times. The gene calls are TRBV4-1 and TRBJ1-4; no definite D call. Trimming cost V 1 base and J 8 bases, with 14 bases left between them. The length of the CDR3 is 15 residues. Germline V lookup: CDR1 MGHRA, CDR2 YSYEKL. The chain's CDR3 is CASSQVGLKREKLFF. In DNA, the CDR3 is TGCGCCAGCAGCCAAGTTGGCCTCAAGCGGGAAAAACTGTTTTTT.

The chain is built from TRBV28 and TRBJ2-7, with TRBD2 identical over 8 bases. CDR3 length: 15 residues. J was trimmed by 5 bases and V by 5 bases; bases with no gene match: 11. In germline, CDR1 is MDHEN, CDR2 SYDVKM. The CDR3 is CASSAPGLAEDEQYF. As DNA, the CDR3 is TGTGCCAGCAGTGCACCCGGACTAGCAGAAGACGAGCAGTACTTC.

The chain combines TRBV20-1 with TRBJ1-1, with D possibly TRBD1 on 6 matching bases. The germline gives CDR1 DFQATT, CDR2 SNEGSKA (reference sequence). The length of the CDR3 is 11 residues. CDR3 nucleotide sequence: TGCCGAGGGGGTCCCGACACTGAAGCTTTCTTT. Protein: CRGGPDTEAFF.

This clone has only a few counts. V is TRBV6-5 and J is TRBJ1-1; D unclear. The germline CDR1 and CDR2 sequences are MNHEY and SVGAGI. Trimming cost V 7 bases and J 3 bases, with 18 bases left between them. This CDR3 contains 15 residues. CDR3 amino acids: CASTPTSSLDTEAFF. CDR3 coding DNA: TGTGCCAGCACTCCTACCTCAAGCTTGGACACTGAAGCTTTCTTT.

This clone was recorded a few times. V usage is TRBV6-5 and J usage is TRBJ2-5, with 7 nucleotides matching TRBD1. The CDR3 extends over 14 amino acids. Looked up from germline, CDR1 is MNHEY and CDR2 is SVGAGI. V lost 3 bases, J lost 5 bases, and 6 bases stayed unmatched. The CDR3 DNA is TGTGCCAGCAGTTATAACAGGGGACGGGAGACCCAGTACTTC. It specifies CASSYNRGRETQYF.

The sample holds a few counts of this clone. The chain has TRBV18 and TRBJ2-5; D might be TRBD1 (5 bases). There are 14 residues in the CDR3. Germline CDR1 and CDR2: KGHSH and LQKENI. V lost 2 bases, J lost 5 bases, and 12 bases lay in between. This CDR3 is CASSPERGAETQYF. In DNA form, the CDR3 reads TGTGCCAGCTCACCAGAAAGGGGCGCCGAGACCCAGTACTTC.

V usage is TRBV5-1 and J usage is TRBJ2-7; 8 nucleotides line up with TRBD1. The trim removed 1 base at V and 0 bases at J, leaving 6 bases unmatched. CDR3 size: 16 residues. Germline V gene data show CDR1 as SGHRS and CDR2 as YFSETQ. The CDR3 sequence is CASSLLGQGNSYEQYF. CDR3 nucleotides: TGCGCCAGCAGCTTGCTCGGACAGGGAAACTCCTACGAGCAGTACTTC.

The chain carries TRBV7-9 and TRBJ2-1; 9 positions match TRBD2. Trimming cost V 3 bases and J 0 bases; bases outside gene matches: 9. CDR1 is SEHNR, CDR2 FQNEAQ, per germline (reference sequence). This CDR3 region has 18 residues. The CDR3 DNA is TGTGCCAGCAGCTTGCTAGCGGGACTTACTAGCTCCTACAATGAGCAGTTCTTC. Translating it yields CASSLLAGLTSSYNEQFF.

As for this clone: The same CDR3 also results from other DNA sequences found in this sample. The V gene is TRBV9, the J gene TRBJ2-1; 8 nucleotides line up with TRBD2. The germline V gene encodes CDR1 SGDLS and CDR2 YYNGEE. The length of the CDR3 is 15 residues. Trimming took 0 bases from V and 4 from J; bases not matched to a gene: 3. The CDR3 spells CASSVGAGAYNEQFF. The CDR3 DNA reads as TGTGCCAGCAGCGTAGGAGCGGGGGCGTACAATGAGCAGTTCTTC.

The table lists this clone with a count of one. The chain carries TRBV6-6 and TRBJ2-3; D gene ambiguous. This CDR3 has 15 amino acids. Trimming took off 5 bases at V and 6 bases at J, with 18 bases between the two ends. Germline V CDR1 and CDR2: MNHNY, SVGAGI (reference sequence). The CDR3 is CASSVFRNPGDTQYF. Written as DNA, the CDR3 is TGTGCCAGCAGTGTGTTCCGAAACCCCGGGGATACGCAGTATTTT.

The V and J genes are TRBV7-9 and TRBJ2-7; a weak D match, TRBD2 (6 bases). The germline CDR1 and CDR2 sequences are SEHNR and FQNEAQ (reference sequence). V gave up 3 bases and J gave up 1 base, with 13 bases separating them. The CDR3 has 15 amino acids. This chain's CDR3 is CASSFAAAGSYEQYF. Here the CDR3 DNA reads TGTGCCAGCAGCTTCGCCGCGGCGGGGTCCTACGAGCAGTACTTC.

The chain joins TRBV11-1 to TRBJ2-1; D is ambiguous. There are 13 residues in the CDR3. Germline loops: CDR1 SGHAT, CDR2 FQDESV (reference sequence). Trimming left V 3 bases short and J 9 bases short, with 12 bases between. This CDR3 is CASSFNADSEQFF. CDR3 bases: TGTGCCAGCAGCTTTAACGCGGATAGTGAGCAGTTCTTC.

The J gene is TRBJ1-5, the V gene TRBV9; 8 positions match TRBD1. This CDR3 comprises 15 residues. The germline gives CDR1 SGDLS, CDR2 YYNGEE. J lost 6 bases, V lost 3 bases, and 8 bases had no gene match. The CDR3 loop reads CASSAGTGESQPQHF. CDR3 sequence (DNA): TGTGCCAGCAGCGCGGGGACAGGAGAAAGTCAGCCCCAGCATTTT. The variable domain in full, with the rest retrieved from reference TRBV9 and TRBJ1-5, is DSGVTQTPKHLITATGQRVTLRCSPRSGDLSVYWYQQSLDQGLQFLIQYYNGEERAKGNILERFSAQQFPDLHSELNLSSLELGDSALYFCASSAGTGESQPQHFGDGTRLSIL.

The chain links TRBV5-6 to TRBJ2-5; D is unclear. This CDR3 is built from 14 residues. The V and J ends lost 0 bases and 3 bases respectively, with 9 bases between them. Germline V gene lookup returns CDR1 SGHDT and CDR2 YYEEEE. CDR3 sequence: CASSLARLEETQYF. CDR3 nucleotides: TGTGCCAGCAGCTTGGCGAGACTTGAAGAGACCCAGTACTTC.

This rearrangement joins TRBV9 to TRBJ2-4; 10 nucleotides align to TRBD1. CDR1 and CDR2 (germline): SGDLS, YYNGEE. This CDR3 comprises 16 residues. J gave up 1 base and V 7 bases, and 8 bases lay outside the gene matches. CDR3 nucleotides: TGTGCCAGCGGACCGGGACAGGGGCTGGCCAAAAACATTCAGTACTTC. As protein: CASGPGQGLAKNIQYF. Complete variable domain (other parts from reference TRBV9 and TRBJ2-4): DSGVTQTPKHLITATGQRVTLRCSPRSGDLSVYWYQQSLDQGLQFLIQYYNGEERAKGNILERFSAQQFPDLHSELNLSSLELGDSALYFCASGPGQGLAKNIQYFGAGTRLSVL.

This clone came up a few times. V gene TRBV6-6 combines with J gene TRBJ1-2; D possibly corresponds to TRBD1 (5 bases). The germline V gene has CDR1 MNHNY and CDR2 SVGAGI (reference sequence). Trimming cost V 6 bases and J 6 bases, with 17 bases left between them. CDR3 size: 14 residues. CDR3 DNA sequence: TGTGCCAGCAGGTCAAACCGGCAGGGCGATGGCTACACCTTC. The encoded protein is CASRSNRQGDGYTF.

Only a few counts were recorded for this clone. V is TRBV19 and J is TRBJ1-1; perhaps TRBD1 as D (6 bases). Trimming left V 9 bases short and J 10 bases short, with 21 bases between. The CDR3 consists of 13 residues. Per germline, CDR1 LNHDA and CDR2 SQIVND (reference sequence). CDR3 in DNA: TGTGCCAGCCACTCCGGACAGCCTACCCTAGCTTTCTTT. Amino acid sequence: CASHSGQPTLAFF. The variable domain in full, completed from reference TRBV19 and TRBJ1-1, reads DGGITQSPKYLFRKEGQNVTLSCEQNLNHDAMYWYRQDPGQGLRLIYYSQIVNDFQKGDIAEGYSVSREKKESFPLTVTSAQKNPTAFYLCASHSGQPTLAFFGQGTRLTVV.

The chain combines TRBV5-1 with TRBJ1-1, with D possibly TRBD1 on 5 matching bases. The CDR3 totals 13 residues. The ends were cut back, 3 bases at V and 8 bases at J, with 14 bases in the middle. Germline V gene sequence: CDR1 SGHRS, CDR2 YFSETQ. CDR3 amino acids: CASSYEGTGEAFF. CDR3 nucleotide sequence: TGCGCCAGCAGCTATGAGGGGACTGGGGAAGCTTTCTTT.

The rearrangement links TRBV29-1 to TRBJ2-1, with 7 bases that match TRBD2. Germline V gives CDR1 SQVTM, CDR2 ANQGSEA. This CDR3 region has 16 residues. V trimming: 4 bases; J trimming: 1 base; junction bases outside the gene matches: 10. The CDR3 sequence is CSVVSAGVTSYNEQFF. For the CDR3, the DNA is TGCAGCGTTGTCTCGGCGGGAGTGACATCCTACAATGAGCAGTTCTTC.

The gene calls are TRBV7-9 and TRBJ1-6; D possibly corresponds to TRBD1 (6 bases). The CDR3 totals 14 residues. The germline V gene encodes CDR1 SEHNR and CDR2 FQNEAQ (reference sequence). V lost 4 bases and J 7 bases, leaving 11 bases between the germline ends. CDR3 sequence: CASSSDSPNSPLHF. The CDR3 nucleotides are TGTGCCAGCAGCTCGGACAGCCCCAATTCACCCCTCCACTTT.

The rearrangement links TRBV30 to TRBJ2-1; TRBD2 matches 10 bases. This CDR3 contains 14 residues. Per the germline V gene, CDR1 is GTSNPN and CDR2 is SVGIG (reference sequence). With V trimmed by 4 bases and J by 7 bases, 7 bases remained unmatched. This CDR3 is CAWTPSGRRNEQFF. The CDR3 DNA is TGTGCCTGGACCCCTAGCGGGAGACGGAATGAGCAGTTCTTC.

This chain joins TRBV28 and TRBJ2-5; D is possibly TRBD2 (5 bases). Deletions cut 6 bases from V and 5 bases from J, with 16 bases between. The CDR3 is 14 residues long. Germline V CDR1 and CDR2: MDHEN, SYDVKM. In DNA, the CDR3 is TGTGCCAGCAGCTCCCCCTCGGGAAGGGAGACCCAGTACTTC. Translating gives CASSSPSGRETQYF. The variable domain in full, completed from reference TRBV28 and TRBJ2-5, reads DVKVTQSSRYLVKRTGEKVFLECVQDMDHENMFWYRQDPGLGLRLIYFSYDVKMKEKGDIPEGYSVSREKKERFSLILESASTNQTSMYLCASSSPSGRETQYFGPGTRLLVL.

This sequence joins TRBV29-1 and TRBJ1-1; D is perhaps TRBD1 (6 bases). The CDR3 loop spans 13 amino acids. In germline, CDR1 is SQVTM, CDR2 ANQGSEA. The V end was cut by 7 bases, the J end by 4 bases, with 16 bases between. For the CDR3, the DNA is TGCAGCGCGATACGGGGGGCGGGCACTGAAGCTTTCTTT. This sequence encodes CSAIRGAGTEAFF.